The 4 T cell receptor beta chains reported below all come from one sample, sequenced in a study of blood T cell repertoires in COVID-19. The data were produced by immunoSEQ multiplex PCR, yet TCRdb's version contains in-frame clones alone and is incomplete. This table has over 85,000 clones, 85% to 90% appearing once. The specimen was peripheral blood. The receptors originated from a man aged 50 to 60 with active or convalescent COVID-19.

Only a few counts were recorded for this clone. This sample includes further DNA sequences coding for the same CDR3. The CDR3 protein is CASRGGYSNQPQHF. CDR3 DNA: TGTGCCAGCAGAGGGGGCTATAGCAATCAGCCCCAGCATTTT. The genes are TRBV28 and TRBJ1-5; 7 bases map to TRBD1. CDR1 and CDR2 from the germline V gene are MDHEN and SYDVKM. The CDR3 loop spans 14 amino acids. V dropped 6 bases and J dropped 0; count of bases not matched to a gene: 2.

The rearrangement joins TRBV20-1 to TRBJ2-3; D ambiguous. Germline V gives CDR1 DFQATT, CDR2 SNEGSKA (reference sequence). The CDR3 has 11 amino acids. V was shortened by 6 bases and J by 4 bases, with 8 bases between the two germline ends. The DNA of the CDR3 is TGCAGTGCGCCGACTGCAGATACGCAGTATTTT. Residues: CSAPTADTQYF.

The V and J genes are TRBV10-3 and TRBJ2-2; perhaps TRBD2 as D (6 bases). The CDR3 consists of 17 residues. Germline CDR1 ENHRY, CDR2 SYGVKD. Trimming cost V 0 bases and J 4 bases, with 15 bases left between them. CDR3 nucleotides: TGTGCCATCAGTGAGTCGTGGCGGGGAGAGGGCACCGGGGAGCTGTTTTTT. Encoded protein: CAISESWRGEGTGELFF.

The gene calls are TRBV5-8 and TRBJ2-5; the match to TRBD1 covers 7 bases. Germline CDR1 and CDR2: SGHTS and YDEGEE. This CDR3 contains 14 residues. Germline trimming cut 4 bases from V and 2 bases from J; bases unmatched to any gene: 5. The CDR3 sequence: CASSKTGLQETQYF. The CDR3 region has the DNA TGTGCCAGCAGCAAGACAGGGTTACAAGAGACCCAGTACTTC. Combining the CDR3 with reference TRBV5-8 and TRBJ2-5 gives the whole variable domain EAGVTQSPTHLIKTRGQQATLRCSPISGHTSVYWYQQALGLGLQFLLWYDEGEERNRGNFPPRFSGRQFPNYSSELNVNALELEDSALYLCASSKTGLQETQYFGPGTRLLVL.